This TCR beta chain was recorded in a study of T cell responses to AZD1222 COVID-19 vaccine. The overall study: Second doses at about 4 or about 12 weeks were pooled.

Produced via immunoSEQ multiplex PCR; TCRdb's table is partial and in-frame only. The table includes some 140,000 clones, 80% to 95% detected once. After removal of 0 bases from V and 5 bases from J, the junction contained 12 bases not matched to a gene. CDR1 is LGHDT and CDR2 is YNNKEL in the germline V gene (reference sequence). The CDR3 totals 18 residues. This sequence originates from an adult in good health. This chain joins TRBV3-1 (or the pseudogene TRBV3-2) and TRBJ2-1; 8 positions agree with TRBD2. The input for sequencing was peripheral blood, taken on day 0 of AZD1222 vaccination. The CDR3 DNA follows: TGTGCCAGCAGCCAAGATGTGGTAGCGGGATTACTCGACAATGAGCAGTTCTTC. Encoded protein: CASSQDVVAGLLDNEQFF.